These 8 T cell receptor beta chains share one sample of origin, sequenced in a study of CD8 T cells in ankylosing spondylitis. Each CDR3 protein is one row after TCRdb ran MiXCR on the 5' RACE reads. The repertoire consists of over 150,000 distinct CDR3 sequences, with around a sixth occurring once and the leading ten covering around 4.1%. The sample was blood, either unsorted or a sorted T cell fraction (not recorded which). The receptor set was obtained from a male donor aged 5 to 29 with ankylosing spondylitis or in good health (not recorded which).

This clonotype occurred a few times. The chain links TRBV6-5 to TRBJ2-1; a possible D gene is TRBD1 (6 bases). Germline V gene data show CDR1 as MNHEY and CDR2 as SVGAGI. The CDR3 loop spans 15 amino acids. V was pared by 3 bases and J by 6 bases, with 15 bases between. The chain's CDR3 is CASSYPSSGVNEQFF. The CDR3 coding sequence is TGTGCCAGCAGTTATCCCAGTTCAGGGGTCAATGAGCAGTTCTTC.

The chain is built from TRBV6-6 and TRBJ2-5; D tentatively fits TRBD1 or TRBD2 (5 bases each). CDR3 length equals 14 residues. Germline-derived CDR1 and CDR2 are MNHNY and SVGAGI (reference sequence). Trimming removed 7 bases at V and 4 bases at J, with 16 bases between. CDR3 DNA: TGTGCCAGCAACCCGGGACCGCGTCGAGAGACCCAGTACTTC. It translates to CASNPGPRRETQYF.

The genes are TRBV28 and TRBJ2-1; D remains ambiguous. The V and J ends lost 5 bases and 0 bases respectively, with 11 bases between them. This CDR3 is 15 amino acids long. Per germline, CDR1 MDHEN and CDR2 SYDVKM. The CDR3 is CASSTRSFSYNEQFF. CDR3 sequence (DNA): TGTGCCAGCAGTACTCGATCCTTCTCCTACAATGAGCAGTTCTTC.

This clonotype has a count of ten or more. The rearrangement links TRBV10-3 to TRBJ2-5; D is perhaps TRBD1 (6 bases). The CDR3 is 17 amino acids. The V end lost 0 bases, the J end lost 4 bases, and 18 bases lay between the germline ends. CDR1 ENHRY and CDR2 SYGVKD come from the germline V gene. The CDR3 region is CAISESMGQGRGETQYF. Written as DNA, the CDR3 is TGTGCCATCAGTGAGTCGATGGGCCAGGGGAGAGGAGAGACCCAGTACTTC.

This clonotype was seen repeatedly, ten times or more. The junction departs from the called germline gene at one end, perhaps through a read error. The chain joins TRBV4-1 to TRBJ1-1, with no clear D. This CDR3 has 14 residues. Germline CDR1 MGHRA, CDR2 YSYEKL. CDR3 DNA sequence: TGCGCCAGCAACCAAGTGAAGGAGGGCACTGAAGCTTTCTTT. It specifies CASNQVKEGTEAFF.

The table lists this clonotype with many counts. V is TRBV18 and J is TRBJ2-5; no clear D gene. V was trimmed by 0 bases and J by 7 bases, leaving 12 bases between them. The CDR3 totals 14 residues. In germline, CDR1 is KGHSH, CDR2 LQKENI. CDR3 amino acids: CASSPPGAFGTQYF. The CDR3 bases are TGTGCCAGCTCACCACCAGGTGCATTCGGGACCCAGTACTTC.

The V gene is TRBV20-1, the J gene TRBJ2-5, with no clear D. CDR1 and CDR2 from the germline V gene are DFQATT and SNEGSKA (reference sequence). The CDR3 is 11 residues long. V was shortened by 3 bases and J by 2 bases, with 4 bases between the two germline ends. The CDR3 sequence: CSASGQETQYF. CDR3 nucleotides: TGCAGTGCTAGCGGGCAAGAGACCCAGTACTTC.

This clonotype came up many times. This chain uses TRBV14 with TRBJ2-2; a weak D match, TRBD2 (5 bases). The CDR3 has 14 amino acids. V gave up 0 bases and J gave up 7 bases, with 9 bases separating them. In germline, CDR1 is SGHDN, CDR2 FVKESK. The CDR3 nucleotides read TGTGCCAGCAGCCAAGAGCCGGGGATCGGGGAGCTGTTTTTT. Its translation is CASSQEPGIGELFF. Looking up the rest from reference TRBV14 and TRBJ2-2 gives the full variable domain: EAGVTQFPSHSVIEKGQTVTLRCDPISGHDNLYWYRRVMGKEIKFLLHFVKESKQDESGMPNNRFLAERTGGTYSTLKVQPAELEDSGVYFCASSQEPGIGELFFGEGSRLTVL.